Sequencing of this T cell receptor beta chain was carried out in a study of early T cells in non-severe SARS-CoV-2 infection. Turning to the study itself: Sequencing of bulk RNA from unsorted whole blood was done, without chain pairing.

Germline V gene data show CDR1 as SGHTA and CDR2 as FQGTGA. The V end lost 5 bases, the J end lost 0 bases, and 11 bases lay between the germline ends. The CDR3 runs 15 residues. By share, this clonotype ranks as medium-sized (0.01 to 0.1%). Unique molecular identifiers were affixed to single, distinct cDNA molecules. TCRdb itself ran the 5' RACE reads through MiXCR, one entry per CDR3 protein. Among under 20,000 distinct CDR3 sequences listed, roughly 5% were seen once. The TCR comes from an adult who was a healthcare worker with PCR-confirmed SARS-CoV-2 infection or an uninfected control (not recorded which). The sequencing sample was made of whole blood. J is TRBJ2-1 and V is TRBV7-3, with D possibly being TRBD1 or TRBD2 (5 bases each). CDR3 amino acids: CASSLSGTSYNEQFF. The CDR3 DNA follows: TGTGCCAGCAGCCTCTCCGGGACCTCCTACAATGAGCAGTTCTTC.